This passage covers 10 T cell receptor beta chains from one sample sequenced in a study of T cell changes during pregnancy in multiple sclerosis. TCRdb keeps only in-frame clones here, not all; method: immunoSEQ multiplex PCR. The repertoire has about 60,000 clones, about 89% of them found once; the top ten carry roughly 0.76%. Sequencing was performed on CD4+ T cells from peripheral blood mononuclear cells, taken in the first trimester of pregnancy. These receptors were collected from a female donor with multiple sclerosis, enrolled in a pregnancy study.

The chain links TRBV7-6 to TRBJ2-1; 10 nucleotides match TRBD1. The CDR3 totals 16 residues. Germline CDR1 reads SGHVS; CDR2 reads FNYEAQ. The trim removed 1 base at V and 7 bases at J, leaving 7 bases unmatched. For the CDR3, the DNA is TGTGCCAGCAGCTTAGTTCGACAGGGGGCAGGGAATGAGCAGTTCTTC. This codes for CASSLVRQGAGNEQFF.

V is TRBV7-2 and J is TRBJ2-5; D possibly corresponds to TRBD2 (7 bases). Germline CDR1 and CDR2: SGHTA and FQGNSA. The CDR3 is made up of 15 amino acids. V was cut by 5 bases and J by 5 bases, with 18 bases left in between. This chain's CDR3 is CASSTQQGGTETQYF. The CDR3 nucleotides are TGTGCCAGCAGCACCCAACAGGGAGGGACGGAGACCCAGTACTTC. The whole variable domain, filled in from reference TRBV7-2 and TRBJ2-5, reads GAGVSQSPSNKVTEKGKDVELRCDPISGHTALYWYRQSLGQGLEFLIYFQGNSAPDKSGLPSDRFSAERTGGSVSTLTIQRTQQEDSAVYLCASSTQQGGTETQYFGPGTRLLVL.

J is TRBJ2-1 and V is TRBV5-6, with TRBD1 matching 7 bases. Germline V gene lookup returns CDR1 SGHDT and CDR2 YYEEEE. V lost 3 bases to trimming and J lost 5 bases; unmatched junction nucleotides: 11. This CDR3 is 16 amino acids long. Written as DNA, the CDR3 is TGTGCCAGCAGCTCGACAGGGACCGCCGTCAACAATGAGCAGTTCTTC. Translating gives CASSSTGTAVNNEQFF.

The chain has TRBV7-2 and TRBJ2-5, with TRBD2 identical over 7 bases. The CDR3 runs 14 residues. The germline CDR1 and CDR2 sequences are SGHTA and FQGNSA. J lost 1 base, V lost 6 bases, and 5 bases had no gene match. CDR3 protein: CASRPRLAQETQYF. CDR3 coding DNA: TGTGCCAGCAGACCTAGACTAGCCCAAGAGACCCAGTACTTC.

The V gene is TRBV6-5, the J gene TRBJ1-1; D unresolved. From germline, CDR1 is MNHEY and CDR2 SVGAGI. Between the trimmed V and J ends, which lost 4 bases and 0 bases, there was a span of 12 bases. The CDR3 contains 15 residues. CDR3 sequence reads: CASSFETPMNTEAFF. The CDR3 bases are TGTGCCAGCAGTTTCGAAACACCCATGAACACTGAAGCTTTCTTT.

The chain uses TRBV19 and TRBJ2-7; 8 nucleotides match TRBD1. This CDR3 comprises 16 residues. J gave up 5 bases and V 6 bases, and 15 bases lay outside the gene matches. From germline, CDR1 is LNHDA and CDR2 SQIVND (reference sequence). The CDR3 nucleotides read TGTGCCAGTAGCGATTTGGGACAGGCCAGCCCTAACGAGCAGTACTTC. This translates into CASSDLGQASPNEQYF.

The chain couples TRBV12-5 to TRBJ1-1; 11 nucleotides line up with TRBD1. V was clipped by 6 bases and J by 2 bases; unmatched bases: 8. This CDR3 region has 16 residues. The germline V gene has CDR1 LGHNT and CDR2 FRNRAP. In DNA, the CDR3 is TGTGCTAGTGGCCCGGGACAGGGGGTCTTTAACACTGAAGCTTTCTTT. Its translation: CASGPGQGVFNTEAFF.

CDR3 loop: CASSEWGGGKETQYF. CDR3 coding DNA: TGTGCCAGCAGCGAGTGGGGCGGGGGCAAAGAGACCCAGTACTTC. The chain recombines TRBV9 with TRBJ2-5, with D possibly matching TRBD2 (7 bases). Germline CDR1 and CDR2: SGDLS and YYNGEE. V shed 3 bases and J shed 3 bases, with 15 bases lying between them. The CDR3 is 15 residues long.

The chain carries TRBV6-1 and TRBJ1-1; D gene uncertain. The germline V gene has CDR1 MNHNS and CDR2 SASEGT. Trimming stripped 7 bases from V and 5 bases from J, with 8 bases between. This CDR3 is built from 11 residues. The CDR3 protein is CASTPLTEAFF. CDR3 bases: TGTGCCAGCACCCCATTGACTGAAGCTTTCTTT.

The rearrangement joins TRBV4-3 to TRBJ1-1; 7 nucleotides agree with TRBD1. This CDR3 contains 16 residues. Trimming took 4 bases from V and 4 from J; bases not matched to a gene: 12. From germline, CDR1 is LGHNA and CDR2 YSLEER. The CDR3 bases are TGCGCCAGCAGCCGACTAACAGGGGAAGGTAGCACTGAAGCTTTCTTT. It codes for CASSRLTGEGSTEAFF.